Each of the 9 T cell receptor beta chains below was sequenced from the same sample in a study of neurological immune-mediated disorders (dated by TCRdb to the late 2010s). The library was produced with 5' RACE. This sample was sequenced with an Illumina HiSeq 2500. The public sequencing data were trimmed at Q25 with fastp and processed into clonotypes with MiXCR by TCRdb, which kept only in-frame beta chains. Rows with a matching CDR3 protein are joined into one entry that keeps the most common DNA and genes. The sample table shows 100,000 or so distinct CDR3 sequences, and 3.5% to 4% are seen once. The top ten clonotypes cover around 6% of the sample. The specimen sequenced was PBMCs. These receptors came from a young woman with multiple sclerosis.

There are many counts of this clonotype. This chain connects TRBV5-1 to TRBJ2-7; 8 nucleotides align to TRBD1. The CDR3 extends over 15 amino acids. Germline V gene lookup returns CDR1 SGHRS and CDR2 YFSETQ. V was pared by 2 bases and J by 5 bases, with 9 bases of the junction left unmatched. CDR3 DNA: TGCGCCAGCAGCTTAGGACAGGGAGGACGGAACGAGCAGTACTTC. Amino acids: CASSLGQGGRNEQYF.

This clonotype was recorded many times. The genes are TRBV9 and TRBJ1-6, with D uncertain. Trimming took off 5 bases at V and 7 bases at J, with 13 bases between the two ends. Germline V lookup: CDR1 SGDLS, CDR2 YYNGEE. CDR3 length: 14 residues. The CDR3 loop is CASRNPILNSPLHF. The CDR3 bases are TGTGCCAGCAGGAACCCCATCCTAAATTCACCCCTCCACTTT.

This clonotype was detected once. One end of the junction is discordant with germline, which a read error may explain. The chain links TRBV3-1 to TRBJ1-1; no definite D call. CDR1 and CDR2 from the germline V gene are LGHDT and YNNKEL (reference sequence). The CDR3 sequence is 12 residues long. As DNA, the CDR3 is TGTGACAGCAGCAAAGACCGGATCTTGGCTTTCTTT. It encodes CDSSKDRILAFF. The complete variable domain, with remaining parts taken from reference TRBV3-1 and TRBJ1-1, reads DTAVSQTPKYLVTQMGNDKSIKCEQNLGHDTMYWYKQDSKKFLKIMFSYNNKELIINETVPNRFSPKSPDKAHLNLHINSLELGDSAVYFCDSSKDRILAFFGQGTRLTVV.

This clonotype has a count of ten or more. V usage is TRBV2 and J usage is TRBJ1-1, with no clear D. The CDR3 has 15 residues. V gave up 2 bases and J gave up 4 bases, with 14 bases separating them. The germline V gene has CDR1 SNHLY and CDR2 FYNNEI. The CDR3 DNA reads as TGTGCCAGCAGTGAATCGTGGGGTCGTAGCACTGAAGCTTTCTTT. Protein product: CASSESWGRSTEAFF.

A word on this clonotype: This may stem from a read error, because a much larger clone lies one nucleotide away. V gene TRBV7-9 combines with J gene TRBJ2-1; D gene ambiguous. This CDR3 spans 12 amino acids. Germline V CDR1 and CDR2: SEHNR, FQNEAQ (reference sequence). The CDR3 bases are TGTGCCAGAAGCTTAGTAGTACCAGAGCAGTTCTTC. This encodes CARSLVVPEQFF. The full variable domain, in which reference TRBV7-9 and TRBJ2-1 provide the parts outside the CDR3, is DTGVSQNPRHKITKRGQNVTFRCDPISEHNRLYWYRQTLGQGPEFLTYFQNEAQLEKSRLLSDRFSAERPKGSFSTLEIQRTEQGDSAMYLCARSLVVPEQFFGPGTRLTVL.

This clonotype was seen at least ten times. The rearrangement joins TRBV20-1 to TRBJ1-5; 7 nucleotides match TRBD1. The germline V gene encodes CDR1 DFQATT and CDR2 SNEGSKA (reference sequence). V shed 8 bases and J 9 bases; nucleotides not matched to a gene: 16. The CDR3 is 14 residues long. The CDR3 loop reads CSTMDRSSTGPQHF. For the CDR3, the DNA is TGCAGTACTATGGACAGGTCCTCGACAGGGCCCCAGCATTTT.

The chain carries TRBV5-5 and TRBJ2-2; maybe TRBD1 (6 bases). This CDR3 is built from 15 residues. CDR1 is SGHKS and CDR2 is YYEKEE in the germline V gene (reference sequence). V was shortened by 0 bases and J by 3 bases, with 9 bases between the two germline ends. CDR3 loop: CASSLATGYTGELFF. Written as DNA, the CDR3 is TGTGCCAGCAGCTTGGCGACAGGTTACACCGGGGAGCTGTTTTTT. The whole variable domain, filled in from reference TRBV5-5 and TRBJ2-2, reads DAGVTQSPTHLIKTRGQQVTLRCSPISGHKSVSWYQQVLGQGPQFIFQYYEKEERGRGNFPDRFSARQFPNYSSELNVNALLLGDSALYLCASSLATGYTGELFFGEGSRLTVL.

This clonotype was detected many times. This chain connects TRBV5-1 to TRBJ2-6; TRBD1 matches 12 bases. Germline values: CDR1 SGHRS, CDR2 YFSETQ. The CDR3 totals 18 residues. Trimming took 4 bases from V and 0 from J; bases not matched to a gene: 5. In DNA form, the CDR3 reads TGCGCCAGCAGCCTGTGGGACAGGGGGCCCTCTGGGGCCAACGTCCTGACTTTC. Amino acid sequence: CASSLWDRGPSGANVLTF.

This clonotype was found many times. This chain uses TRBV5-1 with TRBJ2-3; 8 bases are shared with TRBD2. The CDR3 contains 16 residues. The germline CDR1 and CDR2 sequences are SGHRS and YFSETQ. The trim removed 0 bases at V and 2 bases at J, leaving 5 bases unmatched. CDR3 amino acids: CASSLAPGLDTDTQYF. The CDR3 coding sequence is TGCGCCAGCAGCTTGGCTCCGGGACTAGACACAGATACGCAGTATTTT.